This is a list of T cell receptor beta chains from one sample in a study of CD8 T cells in ankylosing spondylitis. TCRdb ran MiXCR on the 5' RACE reads and lists one entry per CDR3 protein. The sample lists over 700,000 distinct CDR3 sequences, around 17% occurring once. Sequencing input: blood, either unsorted or a sorted T cell fraction (not recorded which). The origin of the receptors is a male donor with ankylosing spondylitis. The CDR3 runs from the conserved cysteine through the conserved F or W. The order of the fields is V gene, J gene, CDR3 length, clone size, D gene, CDR3 DNA, CDR3 protein. D genes are given only for firm matches. Not every row has a clone size; where given, it reads once, few, many or a size class.

TRBV5-1	TRBJ1-1	16	many	NA	TGCGCCAGCAGCTTGACATCTCCTACAATGAACACTGAAGCTTTCTTT	CASSLTSPTMNTEAFF
TRBV7-6	TRBJ2-7	14	NA	NA	TGTGCCAGCAGCTTAGGGGAATCTTTCTACGAGCAGTACTTC	CASSLGESFYEQYF
TRBV5-1	TRBJ2-1	16	few	TRBD2	TGCGCCAGCAGCTTGGAGAGCGGGGGCCCCTACAATGAGCAGTTCTTC	CASSLESGGPYNEQFF
TRBV12-3/TRBV12-4	TRBJ2-1	14	NA	TRBD1	TGTGCCAGCAGGGGGACAGGAGACTACAATGAGCAGTTCTTC	CASRGTGDYNEQFF
TRBV6-4	TRBJ1-1	13	many	NA	TGTGCCAGCAGCCGAGGACGCGGCACTGAAGCTTTCTTT	CASSRGRGTEAFF
TRBV7-3	TRBJ2-1	12	few	NA	TGTGCCAGCAGTCCTCAAACGGGGGAGCAGTTCTTC	CASSPQTGEQFF
TRBV5-1	TRBJ2-7	15	few	TRBD2	TGCGCCAGCAGCTTGTTTAGCGGGAGTGGGTACGAGCAGTACTTC	CASSLFSGSGYEQYF
TRBV2	TRBJ2-1	14	NA	TRBD1	TGTGCCAGCAGGGGGGACAGTTCCTACAATGAGCAGTTCTTC	CASRGDSSYNEQFF
TRBV7-8	TRBJ2-7	16	NA	TRBD2	TGTGCCAGCACCTCTTTGGGAGAGCGGGAGAGGGACGAGCAGTACTTC	CASTSLGERERDEQYF
TRBV6-5	TRBJ2-7	12	NA	TRBD1	TGTGCCAGCGGGGACAGAGCCTACGAGCAGTACTTC	CASGDRAYEQYF
TRBV4-1	TRBJ1-1	13	many	NA	TGCGCCAGCAGTTGGGACCCGAACACTGAAGCTTTCTTT	CASSWDPNTEAFF
TRBV24-1	TRBJ2-2	14	NA	NA	TGTGCCACCAGTGATTTTGTGGCAGCCGGGGAGCTGTTTTTT	CATSDFVAAGELFF
TRBV4-1	TRBJ2-2	15	few	NA	TGCGCCAGCAGCAGGGGGGGAGGGGGGACCGGGGAGCTGTTTTTT	CASSRGGGGTGELFF
TRBV7-2	TRBJ1-6	15	NA	NA	TGTGCCAGCAGAACCGAGGTCGGACGCTCCTCGGCCCTCCACTTT	CASRTEVGRSSALHF
TRBV20-1	TRBJ2-2	13	NA	NA	TGCAGTGCTGCCACAGGGAACACCGGGGAGCTGTTTTTT	CSAATGNTGELFF
TRBV9	TRBJ1-4	15	few	TRBD1	TGTGCCAGCAGCGCGCAGACAGGGACTAGGGAAAAACTGTTTTTT	CASSAQTGTREKLFF
TRBV9	TRBJ2-3	14	NA	NA	TGTGCCAGCAGCGCCCAGGTGGGGGCAGATACGCAGTATTTT	CASSAQVGADTQYF
TRBV3-1	TRBJ2-3	16	few	NA	TGTGCCAGCAGCCAAGATGGCGCGATGAGCACAGATACGCAGTATTTT	CASSQDGAMSTDTQYF
TRBV20-1	TRBJ2-1	8	NA	NA	TGCAGTGCAACTAGCACGTTCTTC	CSATSTFF
TRBV27	TRBJ2-7	13	NA	NA	TGTGCCAGCAGTTTACTGGCAGAGTACGAGCAGTACTTC	CASSLLAEYEQYF
TRBV6-1	TRBJ2-2	15	NA	NA	TGTGCCAGCAGTCCCAGGGATAGCGGCACCGGGGAGCTGTTTTTT	CASSPRDSGTGELFF
TRBV4-2	TRBJ2-7	14	many	TRBD1	TGTGCCAGCAGCCCTGACAGGGGGGGATACGAGCAGTACTTC	CASSPDRGGYEQYF
TRBV7-9	TRBJ2-1	12	many	NA	TGTGCCAGCACCCAAACCGAACATGAGCAGTTCTTC	CASTQTEHEQFF
TRBV3-1	TRBJ1-1	14	once	NA	TGTGCCAGCAGCCCCAAGGGGTGGGGGACTGAAGCTTTCTTT	CASSPKGWGTEAFF
TRBV6-2/TRBV6-3	TRBJ2-1	21	NA	TRBD2	TGTGCCAGCAGTAATGGCCCACGACTAGCGGGAGGGTTCGGCTCCTACAATGAGCAGTTCTTC	CASSNGPRLAGGFGSYNEQFF
TRBV12-3/TRBV12-4	TRBJ1-1	13	many	NA	TGTGCCAGCAGTTCCCAGGAGAACACTGAAGCTTTCTTT	CASSSQENTEAFF
TRBV15	TRBJ1-4	14	few	NA	TGTGCCACCAGCAGAGGGGGCCCTGGGGAAAAACTGTTTTTT	CATSRGGPGEKLFF
TRBV6-5	TRBJ2-5	15	NA	NA	TGTGCCAGCAGTTACTCGACGGCGGGTGAGGAGACCCAGTACTTC	CASSYSTAGEETQYF
TRBV12-3/TRBV12-4	TRBJ1-2	13	NA	NA	TGTGCCAGCAGCCGGTGGCTGGGCTATGGCTACACCTTC	CASSRWLGYGYTF
TRBV9	TRBJ2-1	17	NA	NA	TGTGCCAGCAGCGTATCCAAGCTCCAGAGCTCCTACAATGAGCAGTTCTTC	CASSVSKLQSSYNEQFF
TRBV2	TRBJ2-7	14	NA	NA	TGTGCCAGCAGTGAATGGGGGAGAGCCTACGAGCAGTACTTC	CASSEWGRAYEQYF
TRBV24-1	TRBJ2-3	13	NA	NA	TGTGCCACCAGTGAGGCAGCCACAGATACGCAGTATTTT	CATSEAATDTQYF
TRBV20-1	TRBJ1-1	12	NA	NA	TGCAGTGCTAGAGATTCGGCGGCTGAAGCTTTCTTT	CSARDSAAEAFF
TRBV4-1	TRBJ2-5	14	few	TRBD1	TGCGCCAGCAGCTACGGACAGGGCCAAGAGACCCAGTACTTC	CASSYGQGQETQYF
TRBV5-6	TRBJ2-3	16	few	TRBD2	TGTGCCAGCAGGCCCAGCCGAGCGGGAGTCACAGATACGCAGTATTTT	CASRPSRAGVTDTQYF
TRBV7-9	TRBJ1-1	16	NA	NA	TGTGCCAGCAGCTTAGAGGGCACAAGGGGTAGGACTGAAGCTTTCTTT	CASSLEGTRGRTEAFF
TRBV5-5	TRBJ2-3	13	few	NA	TGTGCCAGCAGTCTCGAGACCCGGGCCCCGGTGTATTTT	CASSLETRAPVYF
TRBV4-2	TRBJ2-7	15	NA	TRBD2	TGTGCCAGCAGCTTTGGGGTAGCGGGGTCCTACGAGCAGTACTTC	CASSFGVAGSYEQYF
TRBV20-1	TRBJ1-5	19	few	TRBD1	TGCAGTGCTCCCCGAACATATGCCGGGACAGGGAGTTTGGATCAGCCCCAGCATTTT	CSAPRTYAGTGSLDQPQHF
TRBV6-1	TRBJ2-1	14	NA	NA	TGTGCCAGTAGGAGGGAGAGGAATTCCAATGAGCAGTTCTTC	CASRRERNSNEQFF
TRBV27	TRBJ2-1	16	many	NA	TGTGCCAGCAGTTTACAAACTGTTGTCTCCTACAATGAGCAGTTCTTC	CASSLQTVVSYNEQFF
TRBV12-3/TRBV12-4	TRBJ1-2	14	NA	TRBD1	TGTGCCAGCAGTACCACGGACAGGGGCTATGGCTACACCTTC	CASSTTDRGYGYTF
TRBV4-3	TRBJ2-1	20	few	TRBD2	TGCGCCAGCAGCCAAGACCCTCTAGCGGGAGTTTCCCACTCCTACAATGAGCAGTTCTTC	CASSQDPLAGVSHSYNEQFF
TRBV20-1	TRBJ1-3	13	few	NA	TGCAGTGCTAGAGACCCTTCGGGACCCACCATATATTTT	CSARDPSGPTIYF
TRBV3-1	TRBJ1-5	15	NA	NA	TGTGCCAGCAGCCAGGTTATTGGTCCGCAATCAGCCCAGCATTTT	CASSQVIGPQSAQHF
TRBV2	TRBJ1-5	17	many	TRBD1	TGTGCCAGCAGTGAGGGACAGGGAATAGGGGGCAATCAGCCCCAGCATTTT	CASSEGQGIGGNQPQHF
TRBV5-1	TRBJ2-1	13	NA	NA	TGCGCCAGCAGCCCGCGGCAGGGCAATGAGCAGTTCTTC	CASSPRQGNEQFF
TRBV25-1	TRBJ1-1	15	NA	TRBD1	TGTGCCAGCAGATCCCCCGGGACAGTGAACACTGAAGCTTTCTTT	CASRSPGTVNTEAFF
TRBV25-1	TRBJ2-5	16	few	TRBD2	TGTGCCAGCAGTGATTCGGGGGGGGGCCCTCGGGAGACCCAGTACTTC	CASSDSGGGPRETQYF
TRBV2	TRBJ2-3	12	NA	NA	TGTGCCAGCAGTGCTAGGTCAGATACGCAGTATTTT	CASSARSDTQYF
TRBV7-6	TRBJ2-7	15	NA	NA	TGTGCCAGCAGCTTAGATGGGCGGCTGAACTACGAGCAGTACTTC	CASSLDGRLNYEQYF
TRBV14	TRBJ2-1	15	NA	TRBD2	TGTGCCAGCGGGCTAAGGCGGGGGGGCCACAATGAGCAGTTCTTC	CASGLRRGGHNEQFF
TRBV5-1	TRBJ2-2	15	many	NA	TGCGCCAGCAGCCCGGCCTCCTCCCGAACCGGGGAGCTGTTTTTT	CASSPASSRTGELFF